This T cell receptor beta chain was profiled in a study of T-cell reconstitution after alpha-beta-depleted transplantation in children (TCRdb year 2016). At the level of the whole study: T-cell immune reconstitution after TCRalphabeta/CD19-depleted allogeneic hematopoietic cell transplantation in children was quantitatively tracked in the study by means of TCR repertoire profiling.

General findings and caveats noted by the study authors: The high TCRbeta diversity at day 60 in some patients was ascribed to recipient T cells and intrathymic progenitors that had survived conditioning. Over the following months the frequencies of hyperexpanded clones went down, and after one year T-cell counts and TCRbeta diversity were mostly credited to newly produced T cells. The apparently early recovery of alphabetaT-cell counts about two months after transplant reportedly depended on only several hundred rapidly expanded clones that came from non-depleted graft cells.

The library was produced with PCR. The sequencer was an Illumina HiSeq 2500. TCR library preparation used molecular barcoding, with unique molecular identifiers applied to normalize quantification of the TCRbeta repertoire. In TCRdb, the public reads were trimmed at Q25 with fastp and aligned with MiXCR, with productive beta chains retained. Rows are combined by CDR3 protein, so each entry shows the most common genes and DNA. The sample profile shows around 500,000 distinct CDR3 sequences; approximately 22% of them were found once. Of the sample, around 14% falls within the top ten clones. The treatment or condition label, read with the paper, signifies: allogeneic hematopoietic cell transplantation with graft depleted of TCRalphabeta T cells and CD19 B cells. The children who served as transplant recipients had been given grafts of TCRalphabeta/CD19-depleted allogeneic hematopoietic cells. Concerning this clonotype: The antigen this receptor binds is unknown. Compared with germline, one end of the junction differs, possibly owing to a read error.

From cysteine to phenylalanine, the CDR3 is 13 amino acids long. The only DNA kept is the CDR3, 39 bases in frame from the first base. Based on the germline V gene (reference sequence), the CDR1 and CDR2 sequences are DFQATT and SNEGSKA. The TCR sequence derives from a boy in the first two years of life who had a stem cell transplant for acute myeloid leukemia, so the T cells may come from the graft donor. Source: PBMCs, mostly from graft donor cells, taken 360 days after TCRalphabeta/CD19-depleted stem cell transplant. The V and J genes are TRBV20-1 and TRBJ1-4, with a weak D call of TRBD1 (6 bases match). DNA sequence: TGCTGTGCTAGAGATGGGGGCGAGGGAAAACTGTTTTTT. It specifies CCARDGGEGKLFF.